This T cell receptor (beta chain) derives from a study of regulatory T cells in long-lasting Graves disease. Overall study context: The study enrolled newly diagnosed Graves' patients on antithyroid drugs under 3 months.

Time point: newly diagnosed GD, antithyroid drugs for less than 3 months. Extracted PBMC RNA gave rise to the TCR library. A blood draw put around 9 milliliters of peripheral blood into EDTA tubes. This clonotype showed up many times. The CDR3 covers 15 residues. The V segment lost 3 bases and the J segment 3 bases; nucleotides outside the gene matches: 4. Germline CDR1 is LGHDT and CDR2 is YNNKEL (reference sequence). Arm-PCR of CDR3 regions with iRepertoire HTBI primers generated TCR beta libraries. TCRdb analysed the multiplex PCR reads with MiXCR anew, one entry per CDR3 protein. The data hold hundreds of thousands of distinct CDR3 sequences, with 15% to 20% observed a single time. The sample was also reused in another study, on T cells in Graves' hyperthyroidism and ophthalmopathy.

The sequencing here drew on peripheral blood mononuclear cells (PBMCs), taken at new diagnosis, from a patient treated with antithyroid drugs. This sequence joins TRBV3-1 and TRBJ2-4; 8 nucleotides align to TRBD2. The receptor's source is a woman aged 35-65 years with Graves disease. CDR3 DNA: TGTGCCAGCAGCCAGGGACTAGTAAGCAAAAACATTCAGTACTTC. Protein product: CASSQGLVSKNIQYF. The full variable domain, rest sourced from reference TRBV3-1 and TRBJ2-4, is DTAVSQTPKYLVTQMGNDKSIKCEQNLGHDTMYWYKQDSKKFLKIMFSYNNKELIINETVPNRFSPKSPDKAHLNLHINSLELGDSAVYFCASSQGLVSKNIQYFGAGTRLSVL.